Below, 28 T cell receptor beta chains from the same sample are listed, as sequenced in a study of response to subunit inactivated influenza vaccine. TCRdb reprocessed the RT-PCR reads via MiXCR and lists one record per CDR3 protein. The table has under 200,000 distinct CDR3 sequences, about 10% seen once; the top ten hold around 35%. The sequences come from CD8+ T cells sorted from PBMCs, collected roughly 24 months after vaccination. The receptors stem from a man aged 45-69 years who received an inactivated influenza vaccine.

This clonotype has more than one count but fewer than ten. The rearrangement uses TRBV5-6 and TRBJ2-5; D could derive from TRBD1 or TRBD2 (5 bases each). V was clipped by 1 base and J by 3 bases, with 13 bases between them. This CDR3 is 15 amino acids long. Per germline, CDR1 SGHDT and CDR2 YYEEEE. CDR3 bases: TGTGCCAGCAGCTTGTGGGCGAGGGGCGAAGAGACCCAGTACTTC. Translated: CASSLWARGEETQYF. The whole variable domain, remainder taken from reference TRBV5-6 and TRBJ2-5, is DAGVTQSPTHLIKTRGQQVTLRCSPKSGHDTVSWYQQALGQGPQFIFQYYEEEERQRGNFPDRFSGHQFPNYSSELNVNALLLGDSALYLCASSLWARGEETQYFGPGTRLLVL.

This clonotype came up many times. The rearrangement links TRBV12-3 or TRBV12-4 to TRBJ2-7; D unresolved. V shed 3 bases and J shed 5 bases, with 17 bases lying between them. The CDR3 runs to 15 residues. The CDR3 region is CASSFPQVPLNEQYF. The CDR3 DNA sequence: TGTGCCAGCAGTTTCCCCCAGGTCCCCCTGAACGAGCAGTACTTC.

This clonotype occurred a few times. The chain uses TRBV5-6 and TRBJ2-3, with 9 bases lining up with TRBD1. The CDR3 is 14 amino acids. V shed 3 bases and J 4 bases; nucleotides not matched to a gene: 3. Germline lookup yields CDR1 SGHDT and CDR2 YYEEEE. The CDR3 sequence is CASSSDRGSDTQYF. The CDR3 DNA follows: TGTGCCAGCAGCTCGGACAGGGGTTCAGATACGCAGTATTTT.

The rearrangement uses TRBV6-5 and TRBJ1-1, with 8 nucleotides matching TRBD1. This CDR3 is built from 15 residues. V was pared by 0 bases and J by 1 base, with 1 base of the junction left unmatched. CDR1 MNHEY and CDR2 SVGAGI come from the germline V gene. The CDR3 sequence: CASSYSQGANTEAFF. For the CDR3, the DNA is TGTGCCAGCAGTTACTCGCAGGGGGCGAACACTGAAGCTTTCTTT.

The CDR3 loop is CASSRTSGDTDTQYF. The CDR3 bases are TGCGCCAGCAGCCGGACTAGCGGCGACACAGATACGCAGTATTTT. V is TRBV4-3 and J is TRBJ2-3; the match to TRBD2 covers 10 bases. After removal of 4 bases from V and 2 bases from J, the junction contained 3 bases not matched to a gene. Germline CDR1 and CDR2: LGHNA and YSLEER. The CDR3 contains 15 residues.

In this sample, this clonotype turned up a few times. This CDR3 is CASSVALGGEQFF. The CDR3, as DNA: TGTGCCAGCAGCGTAGCGTTGGGAGGGGAGCAGTTCTTC. This chain connects TRBV9 to TRBJ2-1, with 7 bases lining up with TRBD2. Germline-derived CDR1 and CDR2 are SGDLS and YYNGEE. The V segment lost 0 bases and the J segment 10 bases; nucleotides outside the gene matches: 4. This CDR3 region has 13 residues.

The rearrangement uses TRBV7-2 and TRBJ2-3; D is perhaps TRBD1 or TRBD2 (6 bases each). Germline V gene lookup returns CDR1 SGHTA and CDR2 FQGNSA. Trimming removed 5 bases at V and 5 bases at J, with 23 bases between. The CDR3 has 17 residues. The CDR3 sequence: CASSLYEGGLVEDTQYF. For the CDR3, the DNA is TGTGCCAGCAGCCTATACGAGGGGGGCCTTGTGGAAGATACGCAGTATTTT.

This clonotype was counted at least ten times. The chain joins TRBV6-1 to TRBJ2-7; 8 nucleotides agree with TRBD2. The CDR3 spans 15 residues. Germline CDR1 reads MNHNS; CDR2 reads SASEGT. With 7 bases clipped from V and 7 bases from J, the junction kept 15 bases outside the gene matches. CDR3 region: CASKPGGGTGWEQYF. The CDR3 bases are TGTGCCAGCAAACCCGGCGGGGGGACTGGTTGGGAGCAGTACTTC.

In its sample, this clonotype was seen a few times. The rearrangement joins TRBV20-1 to TRBJ2-1; 9 nucleotides align to TRBD2. CDR1 and CDR2 (germline): DFQATT, SNEGSKA (reference sequence). CDR3 length: 15 residues. Trimming cost V 1 base and J 10 bases; bases outside gene matches: 11. The CDR3 nucleotides are TGCAGTGCTAGAGGACCCGGGACTAGCAGTTGGGAGCAGTTCTTC. This gives the protein CSARGPGTSSWEQFF.

A single count supports this clonotype. The V and J genes are TRBV3-1 and TRBJ2-7; D remains ambiguous. CDR1 LGHDT and CDR2 YNNKEL come from the germline V gene (reference sequence). CDR3 length: 15 residues. Deletions cut 2 bases from V and 5 bases from J, with 16 bases between. CDR3 region: CASSQQAPWTHEQYF. Here the CDR3 DNA reads TGTGCCAGCAGCCAACAGGCGCCTTGGACCCACGAGCAGTACTTC.

This clonotype was detected only once. Possible read error: a much larger clone is one base away. The CDR3 loop is CASSTGFKTQYF. The CDR3 DNA follows: TGTGCCAGCAGTACAGGGTTTAAGACCCAGTACTTC. This chain uses TRBV2 with TRBJ2-5; possible D gene TRBD1, 6 bases. Germline V gene sequence: CDR1 SNHLY, CDR2 FYNNEI. CDR3 size: 12 residues. V was clipped by 5 bases and J by 6 bases, with 10 bases between them.

The chain carries TRBV7-9 and TRBJ2-3, with TRBD1 matching over 9 bases. Trimming removed 6 bases from V and 3 bases from J; junction bases left unmatched: 7. The CDR3 is made up of 15 amino acids. CDR1 and CDR2 (germline): SEHNR, FQNEAQ (reference sequence). Written as DNA, the CDR3 is TGTGCCAGCAGTTTCACAGGGGGCTGTACAGATACGCAGTATTTT. It is translated as CASSFTGGCTDTQYF.

This clonotype was seen more than once but under ten times. The chain recombines TRBV7-9 with TRBJ2-7, with TRBD1 matching over 9 bases. The CDR3 loop spans 15 amino acids. Germline-derived CDR1 and CDR2 are SEHNR and FQNEAQ (reference sequence). J lost 6 bases, V lost 3 bases, and 9 bases had no gene match. The CDR3 DNA sequence: TGTGCCAGCAGCTTTTATGCGGGACAGGGTGCCGAGCAGTACTTC. Encoded protein: CASSFYAGQGAEQYF.

J is TRBJ2-5 and V is TRBV6-4; TRBD2 might be the D (6 bases). CDR1 MRHNA and CDR2 SNTAGT come from the germline V gene. Trimming took off 8 bases at V and 1 base at J, with 17 bases between the two ends. There are 15 residues in the CDR3. The CDR3 bases are TGTGCCAGCGGGGACCGGAGGGTTATCCAAGAGACCCAGTACTTC. Its protein is CASGDRRVIQETQYF.

The V and J genes are TRBV9 and TRBJ2-4; maybe TRBD1 (8 bases). Germline V gene lookup returns CDR1 SGDLS and CDR2 YYNGEE. The CDR3 is 17 residues long. V lost 3 bases and J 3 bases, leaving 19 bases between the germline ends. CDR3 sequence reads: CASSAGGGRNVKNIQYF. The CDR3 coding sequence is TGTGCCAGCAGCGCAGGGGGCGGGAGAAACGTCAAAAACATTCAGTACTTC.

This clonotype showed up many times. V gene TRBV11-2 combines with J gene TRBJ2-7, with D unresolved. CDR1 is SGHAT and CDR2 is FQNNGV in the germline V gene. V shed 2 bases and J shed 4 bases, with 6 bases lying between them. The CDR3 sequence is 12 residues long. The CDR3 nucleotides are TGTGCCAGCAGCTTAATTTGGTACGAGCAGTACTTC. Encoded protein: CASSLIWYEQYF. The variable domain in full, with the rest retrieved from reference TRBV11-2 and TRBJ2-7, is EAGVAQSPRYKIIEKRQSVAFWCNPISGHATLYWYQQILGQGPKLLIQFQNNGVVDDSQLPKDRFSAERLKGVDSTLKIQPAKLEDSAVYLCASSLIWYEQYFGPGTRLTVT.

This clonotype was seen more than once but under ten times. CDR3 DNA: TGCGCCAGTGCTTCTAGGACGGGGGGCCCCTACAATGAGCAGTTCTTC. As protein: CASASRTGGPYNEQFF. This chain uses TRBV5-1 with TRBJ2-1; tentatively, D is TRBD2 (7 bases). In germline, CDR1 is SGHRS, CDR2 YFSETQ. V was cut by 8 bases and J by 2 bases, with 20 bases left in between. This CDR3 comprises 16 residues.

There are many counts of this clonotype. The genes are TRBV9 and TRBJ2-1, with 11 bases that match TRBD2. Germline loops: CDR1 SGDLS, CDR2 YYNGEE. Trimming cost V 2 bases and J 6 bases; bases outside gene matches: 4. The CDR3 consists of 15 residues. CDR3 residues: CASSVSGTSGNEQFF. The CDR3 DNA follows: TGTGCCAGCAGCGTTAGTGGGACTAGCGGCAATGAGCAGTTCTTC.

This clonotype was recorded at least ten times. V usage is TRBV4-3 and J usage is TRBJ2-7; 13 bases map to TRBD2. J lost 4 bases, V lost 0 bases, and 3 bases had no gene match. Germline loops: CDR1 LGHNA, CDR2 YSLEER. The CDR3 has 16 amino acids. The DNA of the CDR3 is TGCGCCAGCAGCCAAGAACCACTAGCGGGAGGGTACGAGCAGTACTTC. It specifies CASSQEPLAGGYEQYF.

J is TRBJ2-7 and V is TRBV7-9; D is unclear. The CDR3 contains 13 residues. V dropped 3 bases and J dropped 0 bases, with 6 bases sitting between them. Per the germline V gene, CDR1 is SEHNR and CDR2 is FQNEAQ (reference sequence). The CDR3, as DNA: TGTGCCAGCAGCTTCGCAGCCTCCTACGAGCAGTACTTC. Its translation: CASSFAASYEQYF.

This clonotype was picked up a small number of times. The genes are TRBV28 and TRBJ2-7; D unclear. Germline V lookup: CDR1 MDHEN, CDR2 SYDVKM. The CDR3 totals 12 residues. Trimming cost V 4 bases and J 3 bases, with 7 bases left between them. The chain's CDR3 is CASSSFGYEQYF. CDR3 sequence (DNA): TGTGCCAGCAGTTCCTTCGGCTACGAGCAGTACTTC.

J is TRBJ2-7 and V is TRBV29-1; D gene uncertain. V lost 4 bases and J lost 3, with 13 bases in between. Germline CDR1 and CDR2: SQVTM and ANQGSEA. This CDR3 contains 13 residues. The CDR3 DNA sequence: TGCAGCGTTGTGTGGGCCGGCCACTACGAGCAGTACTTC. It encodes CSVVWAGHYEQYF.

This clonotype was counted many times. CDR3 in amino acids: CASSFPPPGGQDGANVLTF. The CDR3 DNA follows: TGTGCCAGCAGCTTCCCCCCACCGGGCGGTCAGGACGGGGCCAACGTCCTGACTTTC. This sequence joins TRBV11-1 and TRBJ2-6; D not certain. Trimming cost V 3 bases and J 4 bases, with 22 bases left between them. This CDR3 spans 19 amino acids. Germline V lookup: CDR1 SGHAT, CDR2 FQDESV (reference sequence).

The sample holds a few counts of this clonotype. The chain couples TRBV20-1 to TRBJ2-3; D possibly matches TRBD1 or TRBD2 (6 bases each). Germline CDR1 is DFQATT and CDR2 is SNEGSKA (reference sequence). CDR3 length: 15 amino acids. The V gene lost 6 bases and the J gene lost 0 bases, with 16 bases spanning the gap. As DNA, the CDR3 is TGCAGTGCCCCGGGGGCGGACCCAAGCACAGATACGCAGTATTTT. Translating it yields CSAPGADPSTDTQYF.

V usage is TRBV6-1 and J usage is TRBJ2-2, with a weak D call TRBD1 (5 bases). CDR1 is MNHNS, CDR2 SASEGT, per germline. V dropped 5 bases and J dropped 5 bases, with 24 bases sitting between them. The CDR3 contains 18 residues. CDR3 sequence: CASSNVEQAVGWTGELFF. The CDR3 DNA reads TGTGCCAGCAGTAATGTGGAACAGGCGGTAGGATGGACCGGGGAGCTGTTTTTT.

The chain uses TRBV12-3 or TRBV12-4 and TRBJ2-1; no definite D call. V lost 3 bases, J lost 2 bases, and 14 bases lay in between. CDR3 length equals 16 residues. The chain's CDR3 is CASSFPVGIPYNEQFF. In DNA, the CDR3 is TGTGCCAGCAGTTTCCCCGTGGGGATACCCTACAATGAGCAGTTCTTC.

This chain uses TRBV11-2 with TRBJ2-4, with D perhaps TRBD1 (5 bases). CDR1 is SGHAT, CDR2 FQNNGV, per germline. V dropped 11 bases and J dropped 3 bases, with 11 bases sitting between them. CDR3 length: 12 residues. The DNA for the CDR3 is TGTGCCTCTCAGGGTCACAAAAACATTCAGTACTTC. As protein: CASQGHKNIQYF. The full variable domain, with the rest looked up from reference TRBV11-2 and TRBJ2-4, is EAGVAQSPRYKIIEKRQSVAFWCNPISGHATLYWYQQILGQGPKLLIQFQNNGVVDDSQLPKDRFSAERLKGVDSTLKIQPAKLEDSAVYLCASQGHKNIQYFGAGTRLSVL.

V gene TRBV6-1 combines with J gene TRBJ2-5; TRBD1 agrees at 10 bases. Germline trimming cut 6 bases from V and 4 bases from J; bases unmatched to any gene: 5. The V gene's germline CDR1 is MNHNS and CDR2 SASEGT. The CDR3 loop spans 14 amino acids. The CDR3 loop reads CASRDDRGRETQYF. CDR3 in DNA: TGTGCCAGCAGAGACGACAGGGGGCGAGAGACCCAGTACTTC.